This T cell receptor (beta chain) was recorded in a study of blood T cell repertoires in COVID-19. In the study overall: The study drew acute and convalescent COVID-19 samples from the United States, Italy and Spain. From T cells, B-cell-depleted T cells, or PBMCs came the material, which was cDNA or gDNA.

Study processing details: Reference gene primer amplification gave nucleated cell count estimates. Measured with immunoSEQ multiplex PCR; TCRdb has only the in-frame clones, and not every one. Clone size and the V and J calls come from that table; the DNA yielded D and trimming. The table has about 250,000 clones, about nine tenths seen once; the top ten hold about 6.7%. This clone showed up just a few times. Seattle participants joined during active infection and were tracked over time. CDR3 size: 15 residues. Between the trimmed V and J ends, which lost 0 bases and 2 bases, there was a span of 8 bases. Germline V CDR1 and CDR2: SGHKS, YYEKEE (reference sequence).

This sequence originates from a woman aged 25-40 years with COVID-19, enrolled during active disease. Material: peripheral blood. The chain has TRBV5-5 and TRBJ2-2, with D possibly being TRBD2 (5 bases). In DNA form, the CDR3 reads TGTGCCAGCAGCTTGGTTCCGGGAAACACCGGGGAGCTGTTTTTT. This encodes CASSLVPGNTGELFF.